A selection of T cell receptor beta chains follows, all from one sample in a study of control samples from healthy donors and cancer patients. Assay used: immunoSEQ multiplex PCR; TCRdb lists only in-frame clones, some missing. The sample has about 47,000 clones, 80% seen once. Sequencing was carried out using blood. The receptor set was obtained from a man between 65 and 79 years old in good health. Both conserved end residues are part of each CDR3. The order of the fields is V gene, CDR3 length, J gene, D gene, clone size, CDR3 DNA, CDR3 protein. A D gene is named only where the DNA matches it firmly. Part of the rows lack a size; the others show once, few, many or a class for expanded clones.

>TRBV11-3|13|TRBJ2-1|TRBD2|.
TGTGCCAGCGGCCGCGGGAGCGGTAATGAGCAGTTCTTC
CASGRGSGNEQFF
>TRBV15|14|TRBJ1-6|.|.
TGTGCCACCAGCAGAGGGCAGGGGAATTCACCCCTCCACTTT
CATSRGQGNSPLHF
>TRBV27|14|TRBJ2-2|.|once
TGTGCCAGCAGTTTGGACTGGAACACCGGGGAGCTGTTTTTT
CASSLDWNTGELFF
>TRBV9|14|TRBJ1-1|.|.
TGTGCCAGCAGCGTAGTACTTGGGGGCACTGAAGCTTTCTTT
CASSVVLGGTEAFF
>TRBV11-3|14|TRBJ2-3|.|.
TGTGCCAGCGGCAGTGGGGGCAACGCAGATACGCAGTATTTT
CASGSGGNADTQYF
>TRBV7-2|15|TRBJ1-1|.|once
TGTGCCAGCAGCTTAGACCGCCGGGTAAGAACTGAAGCTTTCTTT
CASSLDRRVRTEAFF
>TRBV7-9|14|TRBJ2-3|.|.
TGTGCCAGCAGCCCCCGGACAGGCACAGATACGCAGTATTTT
CASSPRTGTDTQYF
>TRBV12-3/TRBV12-4|12|TRBJ2-1|.|.
TGTGCCAGCAGGGAACTAGTGGGTGAGCAGTTCTTC
CASRELVGEQFF
>TRBV28|17|TRBJ2-1|.|.
TGTGCCAGCAGTTCCCCCCCGGGGTCCACTACCTACAATGAGCAGTTCTTC
CASSSPPGSTTYNEQFF
>TRBV12-3/TRBV12-4|13|TRBJ1-5|.|.
TGTGCCAGCAGTCCTTCACAAGATCAGCCCCAGCATTTT
CASSPSQDQPQHF
>TRBV11-2|14|TRBJ2-1|.|.
TGTGCCAGCAGCCCCGCATTGTCTCGGCATGAGCAGTTCTTC
CASSPALSRHEQFF
>TRBV28|12|TRBJ2-7|.|once
TGTGCCAGCAGTTTAAGAGGGAACGAGCAGTACTTC
CASSLRGNEQYF
>TRBV5-4|17|TRBJ2-2|TRBD1|.
TGTGCCAGCAGCTCCTACGGGACAGGGGGTTTCACCGGGGAGCTGTTTTTT
CASSSYGTGGFTGELFF
>TRBV11-3|17|TRBJ2-5|TRBD2|.
TGTGCCAGCAGCTTAGAAACGACTAGCGGGAACCGGGAGACCCAGTACTTC
CASSLETTSGNRETQYF
>TRBV2|14|TRBJ1-1|TRBD1|.
TGTGCCAGCAGTGATCTGACAGGGGGCACTGAAGCTTTCTTT
CASSDLTGGTEAFF
>TRBV10-3|14|TRBJ1-5|TRBD1|.
TGTGCCATCAGCGAACTCGGGACAGATCAGCCCCAGCATTTT
CAISELGTDQPQHF
>TRBV7-9|15|TRBJ2-2|TRBD2|.
TGTGCCAGCAGCGTAAGGAGCGGGACCACCGGGGAGCTGTTTTTT
CASSVRSGTTGELFF
>TRBV30|14|TRBJ2-3|.|.
TGTGCCTGGAGAATGGGGGGCGGAACAGATACGCAGTATTTT
CAWRMGGGTDTQYF
>TRBV27|14|TRBJ1-4|.|.
TGTGCCAGCAGTTTAGCGGGGGGCATGCAGAAACTGTTTTTT
CASSLAGGMQKLFF
>TRBV12-3/TRBV12-4|13|TRBJ2-3|.|once
TGTGCCAGCAGTCCGGAGGTCCCAGATACGCAGTATTTT
CASSPEVPDTQYF
>TRBV7-2|12|TRBJ2-1|TRBD2|.
TGTGCCAGCAGCCCCGCGGGGGGGCAGGAGTTCTTC
CASSPAGGQEFF
>TRBV27|14|TRBJ2-7|.|.
TGTGCCAGCAGTTTTGGGGGAAACTCCTACGAGCAGTACTTC
CASSFGGNSYEQYF
>TRBV5-1|14|TRBJ1-1|.|few
TGCGCCAGCAGCTTCAGTCCTCAGGGCACTGAAGCTTTCTTT
CASSFSPQGTEAFF
>TRBV6-5|13|TRBJ2-2|.|.
TGTGCCAGCGAAAATCTTTACACCGGGGAGCTGTTTTTT
CASENLYTGELFF
>TRBV5-1|14|TRBJ2-7|TRBD1|.
TGCGCCAGCAGCTTGGGGACAGGGCCCTACGAGCAGTACTTC
CASSLGTGPYEQYF
>TRBV11-3|14|TRBJ1-6|TRBD1|.
TGTGCCAGCAGCTCCAGACAGGGGAATTCACCCCTCCACTTT
CASSSRQGNSPLHF
>TRBV10-1|13|TRBJ2-7|TRBD1|.
TGCGCCAGCAGTGGTTTCAGGACAGGGACACAAAACTTC
CASSGFRTGTQNF
>TRBV7-2|15|TRBJ1-1|.|few
TGTGCCAGCAGCAACGTAAGAAGGGATGGCACTGAAGCTTTCTTT
CASSNVRRDGTEAFF
>TRBV5-1|15|TRBJ2-7|TRBD1|.
TGCGCCAGCAGCCTAGGGACAGCGAGCTCCTACGAGCAGTACTTC
CASSLGTASSYEQYF